Described below is a single T cell receptor beta chain sequence and its context. This record belongs to a study of cytomegalovirus exposure and HLA in healthy donors. PCR was performed using 60 Vbeta and 13 Jbeta primers. Sequencing used immunoSEQ multiplex PCR; TCRdb keeps in-frame clones, though not all of them. The sample carries approximately 120,000 clones, 75% to 80% recorded once. This CDR3 is 13 amino acids long. Trimming took 5 bases from V and 8 from J, leaving 15 bases between them. CDR1 and CDR2 from the germline V gene are GTSNPN and SVGIG (reference sequence). The receptor was isolated from a woman aged 40-49 years in good health and CMV-seropositive. Material for sequencing was PBMCs. The chain combines TRBV30 with TRBJ1-4; D may be TRBD1 (6 bases). The CDR3 DNA reads as TGTGCCTGGTCGGACAGCGTTCGGGAAAAACTGTTTTTT. Its translation is CAWSDSVREKLFF. Full variable domain (outside the CDR3, taken from reference TRBV30 and TRBJ1-4): SQTIHQWPATLVQPVGSPLSLECTVEGTSNPNLYWYRQAAGRGLQLLFYSVGIGQISSEVPQNLSASRPQDRQFILSSKKLLLSDSGFYLCAWSDSVREKLFFGSGTQLSVL.